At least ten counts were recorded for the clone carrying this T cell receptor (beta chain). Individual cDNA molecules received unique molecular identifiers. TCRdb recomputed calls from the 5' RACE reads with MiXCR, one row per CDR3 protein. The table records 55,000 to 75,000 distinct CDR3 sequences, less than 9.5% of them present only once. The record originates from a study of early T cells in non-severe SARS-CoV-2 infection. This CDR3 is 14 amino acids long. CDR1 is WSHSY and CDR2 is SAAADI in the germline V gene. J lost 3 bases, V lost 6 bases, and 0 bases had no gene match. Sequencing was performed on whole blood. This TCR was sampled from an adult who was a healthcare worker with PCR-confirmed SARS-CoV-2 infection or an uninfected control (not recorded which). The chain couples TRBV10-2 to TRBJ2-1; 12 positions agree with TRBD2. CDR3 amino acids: CASRTSGGYNEQFF. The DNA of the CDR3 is TGCGCCAGCAGGACTAGCGGGGGCTACAATGAGCAGTTCTTC.